These 29 T cell receptor beta chains were all obtained from the same sample, sequenced in a study of blood T cell dynamics during melanoma immunotherapy. Libraries were prepared by immunoSEQ multiplex PCR; TCRdb keeps only in-frame clonotypes and omits some of them. This sample carries about 5,800 clones, about 90% of them seen once, and the ten largest clones take about 3.5%. As for time point: pre-treatment baseline. The sample here was blood, taken from a patient treated with checkpoint blockade. These receptors all stem from a human donor with melanoma.

The chain links TRBV7-2 to TRBJ2-2; D is undetermined. The V end lost 5 bases, the J end lost 5 bases, and 9 bases lay between the germline ends. The CDR3 runs 13 residues. CDR1 is SGHTA and CDR2 is FQGNSA in the germline V gene. In DNA form, the CDR3 reads TGTGCCAGCAGCGCGAGTGAGACCGGGGAGCTGTTTTTT. Protein sequence: CASSASETGELFF.

This clone was counted a single time. The rearrangement uses TRBV14 and TRBJ2-5; D may be TRBD2 (5 bases). CDR1 and CDR2 from the germline V gene are SGHDN and FVKESK. V dropped 1 base and J dropped 5 bases, with 11 bases sitting between them. This CDR3 contains 14 residues. CDR3 residues: CASSQASSLETQYF. CDR3 bases: TGTGCCAGCAGCCAAGCATCTAGCCTGGAGACCCAGTACTTC.

The rearrangement links TRBV2 to TRBJ1-2; no definite D call. This CDR3 has 14 amino acids. V was shortened by 1 base and J by 4 bases, with 10 bases between the two germline ends. The germline V gene has CDR1 SNHLY and CDR2 FYNNEI. The CDR3 DNA follows: TGTGCCAGCAGTGAAGGCAGTTGGGGCTATGGCTACACCTTC. The encoded protein is CASSEGSWGYGYTF.

CDR3 DNA sequence: TGTGCCAGCAGCTTACAGGGAACCTATGGCTACACCTTC. Protein product: CASSLQGTYGYTF. The V call is TRBV11-1, the J call TRBJ1-2, with D perhaps TRBD1 (5 bases). V lost 2 bases and J lost 4, with 8 bases in between. This CDR3 contains 13 residues. Per germline, CDR1 SGHAT and CDR2 FQDESV (reference sequence).

The V and J genes are TRBV10-3 and TRBJ2-7; TRBD1 aligns across 12 bases. Germline CDR1 ENHRY, CDR2 SYGVKD. This CDR3 has 14 amino acids. V shed 6 bases, J shed 6 bases, and the junction held 6 bases outside the gene matches. The CDR3 reads CAISSGTGGAEQYF. CDR3 nucleotides: TGTGCCATCAGCTCAGGGACAGGGGGCGCCGAGCAGTACTTC.

The V gene is TRBV2, the J gene TRBJ1-2, with D perhaps TRBD1 (6 bases). This CDR3 has 12 residues. Between the trimmed V and J ends, which lost 7 bases and 7 bases, there was a span of 13 bases. The germline gives CDR1 SNHLY, CDR2 FYNNEI. Here the CDR3 reads CASKWWDIGYTF. CDR3 in DNA: TGTGCCAGCAAGTGGTGGGACATTGGCTACACCTTC.

J is TRBJ1-5 and V is TRBV10-3, with no clear D. Trimming removed 0 bases from V and 2 bases from J, with 8 bases in between. The CDR3 length is 15 residues. Per the germline V gene, CDR1 is ENHRY and CDR2 is SYGVKD. Here the CDR3 DNA reads TGTGCCATCAGTGAGTCGACGCCGGGCAATCAGCCCCAGCATTTT. Amino acid sequence: CAISESTPGNQPQHF.

J is TRBJ1-1 and V is TRBV5-1; D possibly corresponds to TRBD1 (6 bases). The CDR3 contains 18 residues. V was clipped by 4 bases and J by 1 base, with 23 bases between them. Germline CDR1 and CDR2: SGHRS and YFSETQ. The CDR3 nucleotides read TGCGCCAGCAGCCGGGTAGGTGTTGGGACACTTTCGAACACTGAAGCTTTCTTT. It translates to CASSRVGVGTLSNTEAFF.

The chain recombines TRBV5-1 with TRBJ1-1; D might be TRBD1 (5 bases). V gave up 2 bases and J gave up 2 bases, with 16 bases separating them. The CDR3 runs to 16 residues. Germline loops: CDR1 SGHRS, CDR2 YFSETQ. CDR3 protein: CASSFGGRAPNTEAFF. Here the CDR3 DNA reads TGCGCCAGCAGCTTCGGAGGCAGGGCCCCAAACACTGAAGCTTTCTTT.

This chain uses TRBV6-1 with TRBJ2-7, with a weak D call TRBD1 (5 bases). Germline assignment: CDR1 MNHNS and CDR2 SASEGT. This CDR3 is built from 14 residues. Trimming left V 3 bases short and J 2 bases short, with 11 bases between. For the CDR3, the DNA is TGTGCCAGCAGTGAGCCCCAGGGTACCTACGAGCAGTACTTC. Translated: CASSEPQGTYEQYF.

This rearrangement joins TRBV10-1 to TRBJ2-4; TRBD2 aligns across 10 bases. The CDR3 loop spans 13 amino acids. V shed 8 bases and J 9 bases; nucleotides not matched to a gene: 7. The germline V gene encodes CDR1 WNHNN and CDR2 SYGVQD (reference sequence). The CDR3 nucleotides are TGCGCCAGCTTACGGACTAGCGGAGGCATTCAGTACTTC. Translated, it gives CASLRTSGGIQYF.

CDR3 sequence: CASSSSGHRSSYEQYF. As DNA, the CDR3 is TGTGCCAGCAGCTCTTCGGGACACCGGAGCTCCTACGAGCAGTACTTC. The rearrangement links TRBV5-6 to TRBJ2-7; possibly TRBD1 for D (6 bases). Per the germline V gene, CDR1 is SGHDT and CDR2 is YYEEEE. The length of the CDR3 is 16 residues. V lost 3 bases and J 0 bases, leaving 16 bases between the germline ends.

This chain joins TRBV12-2 and TRBJ1-4; whether TRBD1, the table's D call, matches the DNA was not checked. TRBV12-2 is a recognized pseudogene. There are 18 residues in the CDR3. The CDR3 sequence is CASRQTPGQGETNEKLFF. The CDR3 DNA reads as TGTGCAAGTCGCCAAACCCCGGGACAGGGGGAAACTAATGAAAAACTGTTTTTT.

V is TRBV18 and J is TRBJ2-7; 9 bases align to TRBD1. V was clipped by 3 bases and J by 5 bases; unmatched bases: 5. The CDR3 has 14 amino acids. Looked up from germline, CDR1 is KGHSH and CDR2 is LQKENI. The CDR3 sequence: CASSPNRGRNEQYF. Written as DNA, the CDR3 is TGTGCCAGCTCACCTAACAGGGGGCGGAACGAGCAGTACTTC.

The table lists this clone with a count of one. This chain connects TRBV19 to TRBJ1-4; D gene unclear. Germline V gene data show CDR1 as LNHDA and CDR2 as SQIVND (reference sequence). The CDR3 is 13 amino acids. The V gene lost 9 bases and the J gene lost 8 bases, with 16 bases spanning the gap. CDR3 residues: CASVGILEEKLFF. In nucleotides, the CDR3 is TGTGCCAGCGTGGGCATCCTCGAGGAAAAACTGTTTTTT. The entire variable domain, with the rest obtained from reference TRBV19 and TRBJ1-4, is as follows: DGGITQSPKYLFRKEGQNVTLSCEQNLNHDAMYWYRQDPGQGLRLIYYSQIVNDFQKGDIAEGYSVSREKKESFPLTVTSAQKNPTAFYLCASVGILEEKLFFGSGTQLSVL.

The gene calls are TRBV4-2 and TRBJ2-5; TRBD2 matches 12 bases. The assigned J gene may be wrong: the sequence end matches TRBJ2-7 better. The CDR3 consists of 17 residues. Germline V gives CDR1 LGHNA, CDR2 YNFKEQ. The CDR3 nucleotides read TGTGCCAGCAGCCAAGATCTGAGGGCTAGCGGGAGGGACGAGCAGTACTTC. It specifies CASSQDLRASGRDEQYF.

The chain employs TRBV25-1 and TRBJ1-2, with D unresolved. Germline lookup yields CDR1 MGHDK and CDR2 SYGVNS. V lost 7 bases and J lost 8, with 17 bases in between. CDR3 length equals 13 residues. CDR3 coding DNA: TGTGCCAGCACCCCGGGTGGGAGTGAAGGCTACACCTTC. Translated, it gives CASTPGGSEGYTF.

The chain links TRBV6-4 to TRBJ2-7, with TRBD2 matching 12 bases. This CDR3 contains 14 residues. After removal of 6 bases from V and 6 bases from J, the junction contained 6 bases not matched to a gene. Germline V CDR1 and CDR2: MRHNA, SNTAGT. The CDR3 is CASSRLAGVGEQYF. The CDR3 bases are TGTGCCAGCAGCCGACTAGCGGGAGTTGGCGAGCAGTACTTC.

The genes are TRBV6-6 and TRBJ1-1, with D hard to call. This CDR3 is built from 13 residues. CDR1 MNHNY and CDR2 SVGAGI come from the germline V gene (reference sequence). V dropped 5 bases and J dropped 2 bases, with 9 bases sitting between them. Written as DNA, the CDR3 is TGTGCCAGCAGTACCCAGGTTAACACTGAAGCTTTCTTT. Translation: CASSTQVNTEAFF.

The CDR3, as DNA: TGTGCCAGTATCCCAAAGGGGGGGCCGGATCAGCCCCAGCATTTT. Translated: CASIPKGGPDQPQHF. The chain combines TRBV19 with TRBJ1-5; tentative D call: TRBD1 (6 bases). The CDR3 length is 15 residues. CDR1 LNHDA and CDR2 SQIVND come from the germline V gene (reference sequence). Trimming took off 7 bases at V and 5 bases at J, with 18 bases between the two ends. Full variable domain (remainder filled in from reference TRBV19 and TRBJ1-5): DGGITQSPKYLFRKEGQNVTLSCEQNLNHDAMYWYRQDPGQGLRLIYYSQIVNDFQKGDIAEGYSVSREKKESFPLTVTSAQKNPTAFYLCASIPKGGPDQPQHFGDGTRLSIL.

V is TRBV6-6 and J is TRBJ2-1, with 8 nucleotides matching TRBD2. This CDR3 is built from 16 residues. With 6 bases clipped from V and 8 bases from J, the junction kept 15 bases outside the gene matches. Germline assignment: CDR1 MNHNY and CDR2 SVGAGI (reference sequence). The CDR3 coding sequence is TGTGCCAGCAGCATAGCGGGACTGTCGGTTTCGGATGAGCAGTTCTTC. Protein: CASSIAGLSVSDEQFF.

This chain connects TRBV19 to TRBJ2-2; 10 bases line up with TRBD1. J was trimmed by 6 bases and V by 8 bases; bases with no gene match: 15. The CDR3 sequence is 17 residues long. Germline V lookup: CDR1 LNHDA, CDR2 SQIVND (reference sequence). CDR3 loop: CASWGQGKPSTAGELFF. In DNA, the CDR3 is TGTGCCAGTTGGGGACAGGGGAAACCCTCAACCGCCGGGGAGCTGTTTTTT.

The chain recombines TRBV6-5 with TRBJ2-7; D uncertain. From germline, CDR1 is MNHEY and CDR2 SVGAGI. Deletions cut 2 bases from V and 3 bases from J, with 11 bases between. The CDR3 is made up of 14 amino acids. CDR3 DNA: TGTGCCAGCAGTTACAGGTCTCCCAACTACGAGCAGTACTTC. Its protein is CASSYRSPNYEQYF.

The chain is built from TRBV7-2 and TRBJ2-3; D unclear. The CDR3 totals 15 residues. Trimming left V 5 bases short and J 0 bases short, with 12 bases between. Germline-derived CDR1 and CDR2 are SGHTA and FQGNSA. As DNA, the CDR3 is TGTGCCAGCAGCCCGGTACGCTTTAGCACAGATACGCAGTATTTT. It codes for CASSPVRFSTDTQYF.

The chain employs TRBV6-1 and TRBJ2-7; 8 nucleotides match TRBD2. V lost 7 bases and J lost 7; bases outside the gene matches: 15. The CDR3 loop spans 15 amino acids. CDR1 MNHNS and CDR2 SASEGT come from the germline V gene. In DNA, the CDR3 is TGTGCCAGCACGTTACCCCAGACTAGCGTTATGGAGCAGTACTTC. The encoded protein is CASTLPQTSVMEQYF.

The rearrangement links TRBV6-5 to TRBJ1-1; D gene unclear. V was cut by 10 bases and J by 1 base, with 10 bases left in between. The CDR3 runs to 12 residues. Germline V gene sequence: CDR1 MNHEY, CDR2 SVGAGI. The CDR3 sequence: CATKHRNTEAFF. Written as DNA, the CDR3 is TGTGCCACCAAGCACCGGAACACTGAAGCTTTCTTT.

This clone was observed a few times. V is TRBV27 and J is TRBJ1-2, with D maybe TRBD1 (5 bases). CDR1 is MNHEY and CDR2 is SMNVEV in the germline V gene (reference sequence). CDR3 size: 15 residues. V was trimmed by 2 bases and J by 2 bases, leaving 12 bases between them. As DNA, the CDR3 is TGTGCCAGCAGTTTAAACCGGGACGGCAACTATGGCTACACCTTC. Translation: CASSLNRDGNYGYTF.

There are a few counts of this clone. This chain connects TRBV5-1 to TRBJ1-2; 9 nucleotides align to TRBD1. CDR3 length: 16 amino acids. In germline, CDR1 is SGHRS, CDR2 YFSETQ. Germline trimming cut 7 bases from V and 7 bases from J; bases unmatched to any gene: 17. The CDR3 sequence: CASSRADGTGLTGYTF. CDR3 nucleotide sequence: TGCGCCAGCTCCCGGGCCGATGGGACAGGGTTGACTGGCTACACCTTC.

The chain links TRBV9 to TRBJ1-1; D is unresolved. Germline CDR1 and CDR2: SGDLS and YYNGEE. V was pared by 2 bases and J by 3 bases, with 14 bases between. This CDR3 has 15 residues. DNA of the CDR3: TGTGCCAGCAGCGTCTCTTCCCAGGTCGACACTGAAGCTTTCTTT. This encodes CASSVSSQVDTEAFF.